The rows below give T cell receptor beta chains drawn from one sample of a study of circulating CD8 cells and anti-PD-1 response in melanoma. Via MiXCR, TCRdb re-called the reads, giving one row per CDR3 protein. The repertoire includes fewer than 500 distinct CDR3 sequences, 7.4% of them detected once, and around 66% sits in the top ten. This sample comprised CD8+ T cells from PBMCs, obtained at baseline or after one month of anti-PD-1 therapy (not recorded which). These receptors originate from a human donor with melanoma. The CDR3 runs from the conserved cysteine through the conserved F or W. Each record gives: V gene, J gene, CDR3 protein.

>TRBV29-1|TRBJ2-5
CSVEGVNPLGGLDWETQYF
>TRBV14|TRBJ2-3
CASSQERVTDTQYF
>TRBV2|TRBJ2-2
CASREGLGGTGELFF
>TRBV6-4|TRBJ2-1
CASSDSEPNEQFF
>TRBV27|TRBJ2-7
CASSLSGASGYEQYF
>TRBV6-5|TRBJ2-2
CASSWNIGGELFF
>TRBV9|TRBJ2-1
CASSVAHNGGDRGINNEQFF
>TRBV28|TRBJ1-1
CASARGTEAFF
>TRBV20-1|TRBJ2-7
CSASDRDNPYEQYF
>TRBV29-1|TRBJ1-4
CSVGGDLSNEKLFF
>TRBV28|TRBJ2-7
CASSDGTRVYEQYF
>TRBV29-1|TRBJ2-7
CSVEVWGTHGDSYEQYF
>TRBV19|TRBJ2-1
CASTHIPGAGQGDNEQFF
>TRBV28|TRBJ2-3
CASSPLAGGQFDTQYF
>TRBV20-1|TRBJ2-7
CSAGGLAGFEQYF
>TRBV28|TRBJ2-7
CVSSSHLTGKGFEQYF
>TRBV27|TRBJ2-7
CASSRGESYEQYF
>TRBV28|TRBJ2-3
CASSSTLQWSDTQYF
>TRBV20-1|TRBJ2-7
CSASGTGNSYEQYF
>TRBV2|TRBJ2-2
CASSWTGLNTGELFF
>TRBV20-1|TRBJ2-1
CSVLREHSNEQFF
>TRBV27|TRBJ2-5
CASSQGLAGLEETQYF
>TRBV19|TRBJ2-3
CASSLTGKGDTQYF
>TRBV28|TRBJ2-1
CASSSLWESQLSYNEQFF
>TRBV28|TRBJ2-3
CASSLWASGHTDTQYF
>TRBV27|TRBJ2-7
CASSIAGGGDYEQYF
>TRBV5-6|TRBJ2-7
CASSKPRGSYEQYF
>TRBV27|TRBJ2-7
CASWDSPYEQYF
>TRBV25-1|TRBJ2-3
CASSATGSDTQYF
>TRBV5-4|TRBJ2-4
CASSSRDYLAKNIQYF
>TRBV20-1|TRBJ2-7
CSATPGTSDTYEQYF
>TRBV11-2|TRBJ2-5
CASSPLWPKYQETQYF
>TRBV28|TRBJ2-7
CASSSSGGAGEQYF
>TRBV28|TRBJ2-7
CASSDGTRGYEQYF
>TRBV19|TRBJ2-6
CASSIEGGPGANVLTF
>TRBV28|TRBJ2-2
CASTHLTGNTGELFF
>TRBV7-3|TRBJ2-1
CASSSSGGGGDEQFF
>TRBV6-2/TRBV6-3|TRBJ2-2
CASSYLAGESGELFF